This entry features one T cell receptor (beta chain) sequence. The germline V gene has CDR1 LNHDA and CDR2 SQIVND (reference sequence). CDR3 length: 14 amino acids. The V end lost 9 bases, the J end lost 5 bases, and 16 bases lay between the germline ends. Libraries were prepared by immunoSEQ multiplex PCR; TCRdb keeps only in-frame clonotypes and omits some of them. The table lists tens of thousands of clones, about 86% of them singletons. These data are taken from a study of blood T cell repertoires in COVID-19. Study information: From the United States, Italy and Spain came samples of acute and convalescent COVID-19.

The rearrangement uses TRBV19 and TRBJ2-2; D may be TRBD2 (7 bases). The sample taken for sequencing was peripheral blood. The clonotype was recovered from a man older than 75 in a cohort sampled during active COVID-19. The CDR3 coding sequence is TGTGCCAGCCTTGGGGGGGCCAGGACCGGGGAGCTGTTTTTT. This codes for CASLGGARTGELFF.